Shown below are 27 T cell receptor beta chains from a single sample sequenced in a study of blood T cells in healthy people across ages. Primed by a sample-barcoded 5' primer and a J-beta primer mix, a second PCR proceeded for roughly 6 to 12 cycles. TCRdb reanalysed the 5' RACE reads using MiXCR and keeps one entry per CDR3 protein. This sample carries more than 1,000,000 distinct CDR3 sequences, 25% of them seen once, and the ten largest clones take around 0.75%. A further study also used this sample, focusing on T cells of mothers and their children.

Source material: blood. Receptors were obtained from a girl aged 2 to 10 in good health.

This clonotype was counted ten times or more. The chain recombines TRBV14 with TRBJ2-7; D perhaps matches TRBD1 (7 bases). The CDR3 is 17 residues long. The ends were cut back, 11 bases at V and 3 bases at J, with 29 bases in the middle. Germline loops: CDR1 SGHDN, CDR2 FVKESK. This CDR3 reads CASAGGGDREFLYEQYF. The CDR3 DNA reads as TGTGCCTCAGCCGGGGGTGGAGACAGGGAATTTCTCTACGAGCAGTACTTC.

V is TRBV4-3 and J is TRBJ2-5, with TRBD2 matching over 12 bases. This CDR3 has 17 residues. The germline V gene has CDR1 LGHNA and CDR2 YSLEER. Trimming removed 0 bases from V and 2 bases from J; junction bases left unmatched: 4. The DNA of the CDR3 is TGCGCCAGCAGCCAAGATGGACTAGCGGGGAGACAAGAGACCCAGTACTTC. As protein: CASSQDGLAGRQETQYF.

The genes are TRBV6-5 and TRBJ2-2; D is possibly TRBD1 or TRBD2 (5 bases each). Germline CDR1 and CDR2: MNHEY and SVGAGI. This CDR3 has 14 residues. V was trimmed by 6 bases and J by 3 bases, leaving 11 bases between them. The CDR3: CASRGTPDTGELFF. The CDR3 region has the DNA TGTGCCAGCAGAGGGACGCCGGACACCGGGGAGCTGTTTTTT.

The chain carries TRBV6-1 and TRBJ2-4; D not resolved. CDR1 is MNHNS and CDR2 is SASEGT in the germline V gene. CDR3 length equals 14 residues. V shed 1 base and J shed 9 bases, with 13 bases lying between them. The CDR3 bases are TGTGCCAGCAGTGAAGAGAGTATCCCTGGCATTCAGTACTTC. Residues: CASSEESIPGIQYF.

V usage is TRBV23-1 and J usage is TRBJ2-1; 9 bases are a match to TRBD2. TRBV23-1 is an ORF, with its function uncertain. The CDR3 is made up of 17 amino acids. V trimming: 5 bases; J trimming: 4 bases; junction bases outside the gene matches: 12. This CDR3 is CASSSGTSLTFYNEQFF. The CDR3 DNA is TGCGCCAGCAGTTCGGGGACTAGCCTAACCTTTTACAATGAGCAGTTCTTC.

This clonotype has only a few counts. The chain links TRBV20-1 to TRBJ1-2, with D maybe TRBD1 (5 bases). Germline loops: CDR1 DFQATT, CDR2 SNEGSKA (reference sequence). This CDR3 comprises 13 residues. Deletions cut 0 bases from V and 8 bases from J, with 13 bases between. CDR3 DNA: TGCAGTGCTAGAGATCAGGGTCTCGAGGGCTACACCTTC. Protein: CSARDQGLEGYTF.

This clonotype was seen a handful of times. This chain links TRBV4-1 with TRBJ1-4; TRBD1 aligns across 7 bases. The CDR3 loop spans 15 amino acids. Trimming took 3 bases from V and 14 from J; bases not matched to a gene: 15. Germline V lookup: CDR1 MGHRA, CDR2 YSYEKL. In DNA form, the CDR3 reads TGCGCCAGCAGCCAGCCCGCCCGGGACAGACAGGATCTGTTTTTT. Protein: CASSQPARDRQDLFF.

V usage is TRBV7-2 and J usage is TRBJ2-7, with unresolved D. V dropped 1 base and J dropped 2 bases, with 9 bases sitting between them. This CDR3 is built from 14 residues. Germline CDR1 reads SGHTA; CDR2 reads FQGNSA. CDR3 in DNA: TGTGCCAGCAGCTTAGATCTGGGCCCCTACGAGCAGTACTTC. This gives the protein CASSLDLGPYEQYF.

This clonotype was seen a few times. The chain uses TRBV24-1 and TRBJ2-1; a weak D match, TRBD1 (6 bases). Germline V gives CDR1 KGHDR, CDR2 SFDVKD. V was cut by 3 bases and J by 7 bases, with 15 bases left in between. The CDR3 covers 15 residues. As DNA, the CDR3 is TGTGCCACCAGTGATCTTAACCCTACAGGGAATGAGCAGTTCTTC. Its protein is CATSDLNPTGNEQFF.

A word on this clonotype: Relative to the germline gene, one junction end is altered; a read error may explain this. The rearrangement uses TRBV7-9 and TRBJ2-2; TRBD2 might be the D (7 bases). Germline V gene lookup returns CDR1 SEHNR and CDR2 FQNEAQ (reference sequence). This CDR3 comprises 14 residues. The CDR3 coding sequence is TGTGCCAGCAGCTTAGTCCCGTCCCCCGGGGGGCTGCTTTTT. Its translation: CASSLVPSPGGLLF.

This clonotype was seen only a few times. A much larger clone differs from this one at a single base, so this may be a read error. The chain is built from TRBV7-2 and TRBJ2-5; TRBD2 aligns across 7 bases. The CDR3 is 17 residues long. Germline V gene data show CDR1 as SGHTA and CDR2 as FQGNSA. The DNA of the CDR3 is TGTGACAGCAGCTTGGAGTCATGGGGCGGGAGTATTAAGACCCAGTACTTC. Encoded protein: CDSSLESWGGSIKTQYF.

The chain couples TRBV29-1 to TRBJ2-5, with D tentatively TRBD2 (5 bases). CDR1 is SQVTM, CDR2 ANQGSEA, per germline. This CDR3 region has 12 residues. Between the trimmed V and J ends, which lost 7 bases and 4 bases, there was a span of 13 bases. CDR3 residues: CSASAGSETQYF. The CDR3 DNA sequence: TGCAGCGCCTCGGCGGGTTCAGAGACCCAGTACTTC.

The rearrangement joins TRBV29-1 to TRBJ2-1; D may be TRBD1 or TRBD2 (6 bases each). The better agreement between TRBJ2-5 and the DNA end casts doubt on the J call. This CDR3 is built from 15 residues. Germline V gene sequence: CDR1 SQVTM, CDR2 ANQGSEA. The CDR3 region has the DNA TGCAGCGTTGAACGGGGGCGCATGATGATGGAGACCCAGTACTTC. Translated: CSVERGRMMMETQYF.

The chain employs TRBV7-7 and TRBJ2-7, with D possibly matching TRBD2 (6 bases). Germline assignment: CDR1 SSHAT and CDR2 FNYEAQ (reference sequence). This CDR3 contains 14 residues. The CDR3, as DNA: TGTGCTAGCGGCCCGTCCCGCGGATCCTACGAGCAGTACTTC. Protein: CASGPSRGSYEQYF.

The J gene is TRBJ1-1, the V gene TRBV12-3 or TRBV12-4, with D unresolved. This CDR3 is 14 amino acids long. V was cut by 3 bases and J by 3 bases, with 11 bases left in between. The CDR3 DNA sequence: TGTGCCAGCAGTTTTTCGCGGCAGGACACTGAAGCTTTCTTT. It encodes CASSFSRQDTEAFF.

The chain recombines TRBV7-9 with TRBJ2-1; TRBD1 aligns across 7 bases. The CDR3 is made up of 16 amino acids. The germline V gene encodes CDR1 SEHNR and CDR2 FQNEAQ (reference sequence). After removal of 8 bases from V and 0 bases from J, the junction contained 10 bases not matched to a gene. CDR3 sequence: CASEHARDSSYNEQFF. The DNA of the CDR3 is TGTGCCAGCGAACACGCCCGGGACAGCTCCTACAATGAGCAGTTCTTC. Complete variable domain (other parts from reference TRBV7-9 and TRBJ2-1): DTGVSQNPRHKITKRGQNVTFRCDPISEHNRLYWYRQTLGQGPEFLTYFQNEAQLEKSRLLSDRFSAERPKGSFSTLEIQRTEQGDSAMYLCASEHARDSSYNEQFFGPGTRLTVL.

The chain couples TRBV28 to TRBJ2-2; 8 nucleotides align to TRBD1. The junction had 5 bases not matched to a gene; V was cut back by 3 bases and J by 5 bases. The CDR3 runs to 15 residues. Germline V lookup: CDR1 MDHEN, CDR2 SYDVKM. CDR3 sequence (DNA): TGTGCCAGCAGTTTCCGGGACAGGTTTACCGGGGAGCTGTTTTTT. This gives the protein CASSFRDRFTGELFF.

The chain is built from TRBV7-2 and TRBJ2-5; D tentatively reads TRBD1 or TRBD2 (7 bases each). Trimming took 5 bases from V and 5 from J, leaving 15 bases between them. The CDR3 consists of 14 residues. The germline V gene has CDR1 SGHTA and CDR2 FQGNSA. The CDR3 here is CASSLQGGYETQYF. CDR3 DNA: TGTGCCAGCAGCCTGCAGGGGGGGTATGAGACCCAGTACTTC.

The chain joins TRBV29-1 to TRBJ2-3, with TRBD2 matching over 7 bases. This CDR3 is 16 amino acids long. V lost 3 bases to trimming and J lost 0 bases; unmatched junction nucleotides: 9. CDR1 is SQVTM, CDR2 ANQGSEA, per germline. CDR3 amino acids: CSVDGSSSGSTDTQYF. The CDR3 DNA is TGCAGCGTTGACGGCTCCTCTAGCGGTAGCACAGATACGCAGTATTTT.

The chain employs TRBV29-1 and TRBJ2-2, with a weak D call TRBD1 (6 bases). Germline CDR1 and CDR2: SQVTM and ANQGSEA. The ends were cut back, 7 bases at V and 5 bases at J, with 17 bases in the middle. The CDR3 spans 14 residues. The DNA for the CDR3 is TGCAGCGCTCAGGGACATCCGGGGACCGGGGAGCTGTTTTTT. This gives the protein CSAQGHPGTGELFF.

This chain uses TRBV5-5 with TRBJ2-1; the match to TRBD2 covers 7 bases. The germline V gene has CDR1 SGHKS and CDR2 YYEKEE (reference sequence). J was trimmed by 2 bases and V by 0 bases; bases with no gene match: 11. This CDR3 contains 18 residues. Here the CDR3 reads CASSLGTAGSGPYNEQFF. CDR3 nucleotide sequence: TGTGCCAGCAGCTTGGGTACAGCGGGGTCGGGCCCCTACAATGAGCAGTTCTTC.

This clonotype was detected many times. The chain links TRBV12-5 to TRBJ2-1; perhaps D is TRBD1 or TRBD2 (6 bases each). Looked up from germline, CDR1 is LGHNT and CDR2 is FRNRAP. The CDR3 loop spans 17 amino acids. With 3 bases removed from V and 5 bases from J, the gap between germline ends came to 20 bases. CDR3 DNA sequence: TGTGCTAGTGGTTTATTTCCGAAACAGGGACTCCACAATGAGCAGTTCTTC. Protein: CASGLFPKQGLHNEQFF.

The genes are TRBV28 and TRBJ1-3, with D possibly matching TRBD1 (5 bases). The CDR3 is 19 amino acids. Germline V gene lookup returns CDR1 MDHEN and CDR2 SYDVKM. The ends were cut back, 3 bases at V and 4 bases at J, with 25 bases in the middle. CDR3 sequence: CASSFHLQSGTGRGNTIYF. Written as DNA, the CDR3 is TGTGCCAGCAGTTTTCATCTCCAATCCGGGACGGGAAGGGGAAACACCATATATTTT.

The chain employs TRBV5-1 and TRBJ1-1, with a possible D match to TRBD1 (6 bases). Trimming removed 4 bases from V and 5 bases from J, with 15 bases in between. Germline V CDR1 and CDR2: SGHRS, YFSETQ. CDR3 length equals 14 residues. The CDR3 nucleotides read TGCGCCAGCAGCCCCTGGAGACAGGTGACTGAAGCTTTCTTT. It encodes CASSPWRQVTEAFF.

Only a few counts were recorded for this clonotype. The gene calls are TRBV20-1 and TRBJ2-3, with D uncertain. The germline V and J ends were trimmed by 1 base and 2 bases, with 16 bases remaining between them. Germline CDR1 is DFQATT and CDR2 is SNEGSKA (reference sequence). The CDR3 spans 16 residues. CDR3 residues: CSARALDFTLTDTQYF. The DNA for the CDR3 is TGCAGTGCTAGAGCCTTAGACTTCACTCTCACAGATACGCAGTATTTT.

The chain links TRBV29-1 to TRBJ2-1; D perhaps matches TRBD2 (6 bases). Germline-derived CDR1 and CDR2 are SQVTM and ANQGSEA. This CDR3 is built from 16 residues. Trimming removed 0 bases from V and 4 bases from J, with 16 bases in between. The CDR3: CSVEDRSGPPYNEQFF. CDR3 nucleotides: TGCAGCGTTGAAGATCGTAGCGGCCCCCCGTACAATGAGCAGTTCTTC.

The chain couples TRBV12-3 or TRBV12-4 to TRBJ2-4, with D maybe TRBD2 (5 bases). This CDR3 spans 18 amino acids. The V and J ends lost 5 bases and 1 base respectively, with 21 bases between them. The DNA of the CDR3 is TGTGCCAGCAGTCCCCCTCCGTCCGGGGTAGAGGCCAAAAACATTCAGTACTTC. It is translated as CASSPPPSGVEAKNIQYF.